One T cell receptor (beta chain) is described in this entry. Its target is not known. The data were produced by immunoSEQ multiplex PCR, yet TCRdb's version contains in-frame clones alone and is incomplete. The table lists over 150,000 clones, about 94% of them singletons. Doses given second, at about 4 or about 12 weeks, were pooled. The data were taken from a study of T cell responses to AZD1222 COVID-19 vaccine. Study-level results: Donor demographics were predominantly white British with a female majority; clonal diversity may be underestimated. There were repertoire samples only from the period after the peak T cell response.

This receptor was identified in an adult who received the AZD1222 COVID-19 vaccine. The source material was peripheral blood, sampled 28 days after the second AZD1222 dose.

The CDR3 spells CPTPPGTGVRNSPLHF. CDR3 DNA sequence: TGTCCCACCCCCCCGGGAACGGGAGTGAGAAATTCACCCCTCCACTTT. This chain links TRBV11-3 with TRBJ1-6; D is uncertain. This CDR3 region has 16 residues. The germline V gene has CDR1 SGHNT and CDR2 YENEEA.